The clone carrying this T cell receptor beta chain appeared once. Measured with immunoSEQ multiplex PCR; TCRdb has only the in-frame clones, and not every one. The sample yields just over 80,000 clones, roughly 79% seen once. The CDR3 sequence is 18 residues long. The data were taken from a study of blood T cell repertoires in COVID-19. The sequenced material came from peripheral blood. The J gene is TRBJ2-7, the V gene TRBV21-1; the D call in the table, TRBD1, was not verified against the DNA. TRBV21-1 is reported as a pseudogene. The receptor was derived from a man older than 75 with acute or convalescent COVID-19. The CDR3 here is CASSLDGVVGTGVCEQYF. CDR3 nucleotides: TGTGCCAGCAGCCTGGACGGGGTTGTGGGGACAGGGGTGTGCGAGCAGTACTTC.